The 9 T cell receptor beta chains below come from one sample, sequenced in a study of PD-L1 blockade in urothelial cancer. Time point meaning: peripheral blood 6 weeks after treatment start. Produced via immunoSEQ multiplex PCR; TCRdb's table is partial and in-frame only. The sample consists of about 120,000 clones, about 89% of them appearing once. This specimen consisted of PBMCs, obtained around atezolizumab (anti-PD-L1) treatment. Every receptor here comes from a man aged 55 to 69 with urothelial cancer.

The chain uses TRBV10-1 and TRBJ2-1, with TRBD2 matching 7 bases. V trimming: 1 base; J trimming: 10 bases; junction bases outside the gene matches: 10. This CDR3 has 15 residues. Germline V gene sequence: CDR1 WNHNN, CDR2 SYGVQD (reference sequence). The CDR3 loop is CASSEYPAGYGEQFF. The CDR3 DNA reads TGCGCCAGCAGTGAGTACCCAGCGGGATATGGGGAGCAGTTCTTC.

This clone has a single count. The J gene is TRBJ2-1, the V gene TRBV5-5; D not resolved. This CDR3 comprises 13 residues. Germline loops: CDR1 SGHKS, CDR2 YYEKEE (reference sequence). V was cut by 4 bases and J by 4 bases, with 9 bases left in between. CDR3 sequence (DNA): TGTGCCAGCAGCCGAGACGGGTACAATGAGCAGTTCTTC. This encodes CASSRDGYNEQFF. The whole variable domain, filled in from reference TRBV5-5 and TRBJ2-1, reads DAGVTQSPTHLIKTRGQQVTLRCSPISGHKSVSWYQQVLGQGPQFIFQYYEKEERGRGNFPDRFSARQFPNYSSELNVNALLLGDSALYLCASSRDGYNEQFFGPGTRLTVL.

The rearrangement links TRBV5-4 to TRBJ1-4; D is unclear. CDR3 size: 16 residues. Trimming took 4 bases from V and 8 from J, leaving 21 bases between them. Germline V gives CDR1 SGHNT, CDR2 YYREEE (reference sequence). The chain's CDR3 is CASSPASGRPGEKLFF. CDR3 bases: TGTGCCAGCAGCCCCGCCTCGGGGAGACCGGGGGAAAAACTGTTTTTT.

The rearrangement joins TRBV9 to TRBJ2-7; D remains unclear. Germline CDR1 and CDR2: SGDLS and YYNGEE. The CDR3 totals 12 residues. V lost 4 bases and J lost 0, with 5 bases in between. As DNA, the CDR3 is TGTGCCAGCAGCTCTAGCTCCTACGAGCAGTACTTC. It specifies CASSSSSYEQYF.

The table lists this clone with a few counts. This chain joins TRBV19 and TRBJ1-2; D is perhaps TRBD1 (5 bases). CDR3 length: 15 amino acids. In germline, CDR1 is LNHDA, CDR2 SQIVND (reference sequence). The germline V and J ends were trimmed by 7 bases and 8 bases, with 23 bases remaining between them. The CDR3 is CASMAGREGARGYTF. In nucleotides, the CDR3 is TGTGCCAGTATGGCAGGGAGGGAAGGGGCTAGAGGCTACACCTTC.

V and J are TRBV29-1 and TRBJ1-2; no definite D call. The germline V gene encodes CDR1 SQVTM and CDR2 ANQGSEA. CDR3 size: 10 residues. V was trimmed by 1 base and J by 8 bases, leaving 5 bases between them. Here the CDR3 DNA reads TGCAGCGTTGAAGCTTCCGGCTACACCTTC. Translation gives CSVEASGYTF.

The chain is built from TRBV10-3 and TRBJ1-5; TRBD1 matches at 9 bases. The CDR3 sequence is 17 residues long. The germline gives CDR1 ENHRY, CDR2 SYGVKD. J gave up 3 bases and V 3 bases, and 9 bases lay outside the gene matches. This chain's CDR3 is CAISDHWTGADNQPQHF. The CDR3 bases are TGTGCCATCAGTGACCACTGGACAGGGGCGGACAATCAGCCCCAGCATTTT.

The chain recombines TRBV10-2 with TRBJ2-3; 7 nucleotides agree with TRBD2. Losses at the gene ends were 5 bases for V and 0 bases for J; bases not matched to a gene: 8. The CDR3 spans 16 residues. Per germline, CDR1 WSHSY and CDR2 SAAADI. CDR3 in amino acids: CASSIGRGPSTDTQYF. Written as DNA, the CDR3 is TGCGCCAGCAGTATTGGGAGGGGCCCTAGCACAGATACGCAGTATTTT.

This chain connects TRBV10-3 to TRBJ2-2, with a tentative D call TRBD2 (6 bases). This CDR3 contains 16 residues. Trimming removed 6 bases at V and 0 bases at J, with 14 bases between. Per the germline V gene, CDR1 is ENHRY and CDR2 is SYGVKD. The CDR3 protein is CAISGRASANTGELFF. The CDR3 bases are TGTGCCATCAGCGGGCGGGCTAGCGCGAACACCGGGGAGCTGTTTTTT.